This T cell receptor beta chain was identified during a study of cytomegalovirus exposure and HLA in healthy donors. V was clipped by 5 bases and J by 4 bases; unmatched bases: 7. The CDR3 is 15 amino acids. Germline lookup yields CDR1 SGHRS and CDR2 YFSETQ. Amplification used 60 Vbeta primers and 13 Jbeta primers. Sequencing used immunoSEQ multiplex PCR; TCRdb keeps in-frame clones, though not all of them. The sample has around 88,000 clones; approximately 79% are singletons. The chain couples TRBV5-1 to TRBJ2-1; 9 bases agree with TRBD2. Sample: PBMCs. This sequence was found in a male donor in good health and CMV-seronegative. The CDR3 here is CASSYTSGQYNEQFF. The CDR3 bases are TGCGCCAGCAGTTATACTAGCGGGCAATACAATGAGCAGTTCTTC.